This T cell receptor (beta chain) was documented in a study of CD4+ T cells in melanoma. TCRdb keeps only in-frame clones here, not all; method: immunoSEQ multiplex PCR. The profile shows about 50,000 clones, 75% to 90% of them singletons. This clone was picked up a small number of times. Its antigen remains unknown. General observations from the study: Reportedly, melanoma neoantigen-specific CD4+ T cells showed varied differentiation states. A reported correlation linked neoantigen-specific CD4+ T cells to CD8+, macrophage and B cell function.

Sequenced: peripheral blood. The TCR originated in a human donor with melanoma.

CDR3 in amino acids: CASSSQNQPQHF. CDR3 DNA: TGTGCCAGCTCTTCCCAAAATCAGCCCCAGCATTTT. This sequence joins TRBV18 and TRBJ1-5; D gene ambiguous. Germline CDR1 reads KGHSH; CDR2 reads LQKENI. The V end lost 6 bases, the J end lost 4 bases, and 7 bases lay between the germline ends. The CDR3 is 12 amino acids.